These 30 T cell receptor beta chains were all obtained from the same sample, sequenced in a study of PD-1 blockade in classical Hodgkin lymphoma. Repertoires were generated with immunoSEQ multiplex PCR, while TCRdb's copy carries only in-frame clones and drops some. The sample has tens of thousands of clones, about nine tenths seen once. Documented time point: cycle 4 day 1 (C4D1), after 5 to 7 weeks of nivolumab. Each and every patient relapsed after autologous stem cell transplantation, and patients got differing brentuximab vedotin exposure. The sample here was peripheral blood mononuclear cells (PBMCs), taken before the fourth cycle of nivolumab. These TCRs come from a human donor with classical Hodgkin lymphoma.

The chain is built from TRBV30 and TRBJ2-7, with 11 bases aligning to TRBD2. V dropped 5 bases and J dropped 7; count of bases not matched to a gene: 7. CDR1 and CDR2 (germline): GTSNPN, SVGIG (reference sequence). CDR3 length: 13 residues. As DNA, the CDR3 is TGTGCCTGGGGACTAGCGGGTCGTGGGGAGCAGTACTTC. The encoded protein is CAWGLAGRGEQYF.

This clone has just one count. The chain is built from TRBV7-9 and TRBJ2-7; 7 nucleotides agree with TRBD2. The V segment lost 3 bases and the J segment 4 bases; nucleotides outside the gene matches: 9. Germline assignment: CDR1 SEHNR and CDR2 FQNEAQ (reference sequence). The CDR3 contains 15 residues. This CDR3 is CASSFGWGGRYEQYF. The CDR3 DNA follows: TGTGCCAGCAGCTTTGGGTGGGGGGGAAGGTACGAGCAGTACTTC.

As DNA, the CDR3 is TGTGCCAGCAGCTCTCTGGACCTCTTCTATGGCTACACCTTC. The encoded protein is CASSSLDLFYGYTF. This chain joins TRBV11-1 and TRBJ1-2; no clear D gene. The CDR3 spans 14 residues. CDR1 and CDR2 from the germline V gene are SGHAT and FQDESV (reference sequence). Trimming stripped 4 bases from V and 4 bases from J, with 13 bases between.

The rearrangement uses TRBV5-6 and TRBJ1-4; no definite D call. Germline V CDR1 and CDR2: SGHDT, YYEEEE. The CDR3 is made up of 15 amino acids. V lost 4 bases and J 0 bases, leaving 10 bases between the germline ends. Written as DNA, the CDR3 is TGTGCCAGCAGCCCCCATATTGCAACTAATGAAAAACTGTTTTTT. Amino acid sequence: CASSPHIATNEKLFF.

For this clone: Other nucleotide sequences in the sample specify the same CDR3. This sequence joins TRBV30 and TRBJ2-7, with 10 bases aligning to TRBD1. The CDR3 extends over 13 amino acids. The germline gives CDR1 GTSNPN, CDR2 SVGIG (reference sequence). Trimming removed 1 base from V and 4 bases from J; junction bases left unmatched: 1. The CDR3 DNA reads as TGTGCCTGGAGTGCGGACAGGGGGTACGAGCAGTACTTC. Protein: CAWSADRGYEQYF.

CDR3 amino acids: CASTPSTGAVIVNTEAFF. The CDR3 DNA follows: TGTGCCAGCACTCCATCCACAGGAGCCGTAATTGTAAACACTGAAGCTTTCTTT. The V gene is TRBV19, the J gene TRBJ1-1; D is perhaps TRBD1 (5 bases). This CDR3 has 18 residues. V dropped 9 bases and J dropped 2 bases, with 28 bases sitting between them. Germline CDR1 and CDR2: LNHDA and SQIVND (reference sequence).

This chain joins TRBV11-2 and TRBJ1-1; D is undetermined. The CDR3 totals 12 residues. Between the trimmed V and J ends, which lost 3 bases and 5 bases, there was a span of 7 bases. In germline, CDR1 is SGHAT, CDR2 FQNNGV. CDR3 nucleotide sequence: TGTGCCAGCAGCTTGGCGGGGACTGAAGCTTTCTTT. Amino acid sequence: CASSLAGTEAFF.

The V and J genes are TRBV5-6 and TRBJ2-7; D perhaps matches TRBD1 (6 bases). The V gene's germline CDR1 is SGHDT and CDR2 YYEEEE. CDR3 length: 16 amino acids. V was shortened by 1 base and J by 3 bases, with 17 bases between the two germline ends. The CDR3 reads CASSLRLRTAFYEQYF. CDR3 nucleotide sequence: TGTGCCAGCAGCTTGCGGCTACGGACAGCTTTCTACGAGCAGTACTTC.

The chain couples TRBV6-5 to TRBJ2-1; TRBD2 matches at 11 bases. Germline V gene sequence: CDR1 MNHEY, CDR2 SVGAGI. The CDR3 loop spans 15 amino acids. J was trimmed by 4 bases and V by 2 bases; bases with no gene match: 1. Here the CDR3 DNA reads TGTGCCAGCAGTTACACTAGCGGGGGTTACAATGAGCAGTTCTTC. This sequence encodes CASSYTSGGYNEQFF.

The chain is built from TRBV6-4 and TRBJ2-2; 7 bases match TRBD2. The CDR3 has 15 residues. Per the germline V gene, CDR1 is MRHNA and CDR2 is SNTAGT. J lost 3 bases, V lost 4 bases, and 5 bases had no gene match. The chain's CDR3 is CASSVETSYTGELFF. In DNA form, the CDR3 reads TGTGCCAGCAGTGTAGAGACTAGCTACACCGGGGAGCTGTTTTTT.

This clone was seen a single time. The rearrangement joins TRBV9 to TRBJ2-3; 10 nucleotides match TRBD2. The V gene end was trimmed by 5 bases and the J gene end by 4 bases; junction bases not matched to a gene: 7. Germline lookup yields CDR1 SGDLS and CDR2 YYNGEE. The CDR3 runs 15 residues. This chain's CDR3 is CASSNSGGSADTQYF. The CDR3 DNA reads TGTGCCAGCAGTAATAGCGGGGGGAGCGCAGATACGCAGTATTTT.

This clone was observed once. An end of the junction differs from the germline gene, which may be a read error. The CDR3 spells CASSPLAGTIKLGELFF. The CDR3 DNA sequence: TGCGCCAGCAGCCCGCTAGCGGGGACAATTAAACTCGGGGAACTGTTTTTT. This chain connects TRBV4-1 to TRBJ2-2; 9 bases are shared with TRBD2. Germline lookup yields CDR1 MGHRA and CDR2 YSYEKL. The CDR3 is made up of 17 amino acids.

This chain uses TRBV7-3 with TRBJ2-3, with D possibly being TRBD2 (7 bases). V shed 1 base and J shed 9 bases, with 11 bases lying between them. The germline V gene encodes CDR1 SGHTA and CDR2 FQGTGA. CDR3 length equals 13 residues. CDR3 in amino acids: CASSLNREGTQYF. In nucleotides, the CDR3 is TGTGCCAGCAGCTTAAACAGGGAGGGGACGCAGTATTTT.

The rearrangement links TRBV19 to TRBJ1-1; no reliable D call. Per germline, CDR1 LNHDA and CDR2 SQIVND (reference sequence). This CDR3 region has 13 residues. V gave up 3 bases and J gave up 1 base, with 6 bases separating them. The chain's CDR3 is CASSIQENTEAFF. Written as DNA, the CDR3 is TGTGCCAGTAGTATCCAGGAGAACACTGAAGCTTTCTTT.

The V call is TRBV5-6, the J call TRBJ1-1; D not certain. The V gene lost 4 bases and the J gene lost 11 bases, with 12 bases spanning the gap. The germline V gene has CDR1 SGHDT and CDR2 YYEEEE. The CDR3 spans 11 residues. This CDR3 reads CASSRRKEAFF. CDR3 in DNA: TGTGCCAGCAGCCGACGAAAGGAGGCTTTCTTT.

The J gene is TRBJ1-3, the V gene TRBV11-3, with D unclear. Trimming removed 1 base from V and 4 bases from J, with 5 bases in between. Germline lookup yields CDR1 SGHNT and CDR2 YENEEA. The CDR3 extends over 13 amino acids. The CDR3 DNA reads TGTGCCAGCAGCTTAGGGATCGGAAACACCATATATTTT. Translating it yields CASSLGIGNTIYF.

The V gene is TRBV2, the J gene TRBJ1-1, with D possibly matching TRBD1 (5 bases). Trimming removed 3 bases from V and 4 bases from J, with 9 bases in between. The CDR3 consists of 13 residues. Per the germline V gene, CDR1 is SNHLY and CDR2 is FYNNEI. Here the CDR3 DNA reads TGTGCCAGCAGTGACAGGGCAGGCACTGAAGCTTTCTTT. It yields the protein CASSDRAGTEAFF.

The chain carries TRBV7-9 and TRBJ2-2; TRBD1 might be the D (5 bases). V lost 4 bases to trimming and J lost 6 bases, with 6 bases between them. Germline V gives CDR1 SEHNR, CDR2 FQNEAQ (reference sequence). This CDR3 region has 12 residues. The CDR3 DNA reads as TGTGCCAGCAGCTGGGGCGCCGGGGAGCTGTTTTTT. Translating it yields CASSWGAGELFF.

The V gene is TRBV6-6, the J gene TRBJ2-2; D remains ambiguous. The CDR3 loop spans 12 amino acids. Germline lookup yields CDR1 MNHNY and CDR2 SVGAGI (reference sequence). The V end lost 6 bases, the J end lost 3 bases, and 5 bases lay between the germline ends. The CDR3: CASSHDTGELFF. In nucleotides, the CDR3 is TGTGCCAGCAGCCATGACACCGGGGAGCTGTTTTTT.

The V gene is TRBV7-2, the J gene TRBJ2-5; 9 bases are shared with TRBD2. The length of the CDR3 is 15 residues. With 1 base clipped from V and 2 bases from J, the junction kept 2 bases outside the gene matches. The V gene's germline CDR1 is SGHTA and CDR2 FQGNSA. The CDR3 sequence: CASSLDSGGQETQYF. The CDR3 DNA sequence: TGTGCCAGCAGCTTAGACAGCGGGGGGCAAGAGACCCAGTACTTC.

V usage is TRBV5-1 and J usage is TRBJ1-1; perhaps TRBD1 as D (5 bases). CDR3 length: 14 amino acids. V gave up 1 base and J gave up 0 bases, with 7 bases separating them. The germline V gene encodes CDR1 SGHRS and CDR2 YFSETQ. Written as DNA, the CDR3 is TGCGCCAGCAGCTTGCCGGACATGAACACTGAAGCTTTCTTT. Translating it yields CASSLPDMNTEAFF.

The J gene is TRBJ2-5, the V gene TRBV7-9; D is unresolved. Trimming stripped 4 bases from V and 1 base from J, with 10 bases between. The germline gives CDR1 SEHNR, CDR2 FQNEAQ (reference sequence). CDR3 length: 14 amino acids. The CDR3 DNA reads as TGTGCCAGCAGCTCCGGACGGTTCCAAGAGACCCAGTACTTC. Protein sequence: CASSSGRFQETQYF.

The chain combines TRBV5-1 with TRBJ2-1; D might be TRBD1 or TRBD2, each matching 7 bases. Germline values: CDR1 SGHRS, CDR2 YFSETQ. The V end lost 0 bases, the J end lost 4 bases, and 14 bases lay between the germline ends. The CDR3 loop spans 16 amino acids. The DNA of the CDR3 is TGCGCCAGCAGCTTGGTTTCTCAGGGGGGGTACAATGAGCAGTTCTTC. This encodes CASSLVSQGGYNEQFF.

The rearrangement joins TRBV21-1 to TRBJ2-3. TRBV21-1 is termed a pseudogene. The CDR3 loop spans 15 amino acids. CDR3 residues: CASSIGQRGTDTQYF. CDR3 nucleotides: TGTGCCAGCAGCATCGGACAGCGGGGCACAGATACGCAGTATTTT.

The genes are TRBV6-5 and TRBJ1-2; the D gene is possibly TRBD1 (6 bases). The CDR3 spans 15 residues. The germline CDR1 and CDR2 sequences are MNHEY and SVGAGI. The ends were cut back, 3 bases at V and 2 bases at J, with 13 bases in the middle. In DNA, the CDR3 is TGTGCCAGCAGTTATTGGAGGGGGACGAACTATGGCTACACCTTC. Translation: CASSYWRGTNYGYTF.

V gene TRBV14 combines with J gene TRBJ2-7; 9 bases are a match to TRBD1. Per germline, CDR1 SGHDN and CDR2 FVKESK. The CDR3 covers 14 residues. The V and J ends lost 5 bases and 1 base, in that order; junction bases with no gene match: 3. CDR3 DNA sequence: TGTGCCAGCAGCGAGGGGACAGGGTCCTACGAGCAGTACTTC. This sequence encodes CASSEGTGSYEQYF.

The chain carries TRBV7-7 and TRBJ2-5, with D tentatively TRBD2 (6 bases). Germline V gene data show CDR1 as SSHAT and CDR2 as FNYEAQ (reference sequence). The CDR3 is made up of 13 amino acids. V was cut by 8 bases and J by 1 base, with 11 bases left in between. This chain's CDR3 is CASSFGGQETQYF. The CDR3, as DNA: TGTGCCAGCTCGTTCGGGGGCCAAGAGACCCAGTACTTC.

CDR3 amino acids: CASSSTPSDNEQFF. The CDR3 DNA is TGTGCCAGCAGCTCAACCCCTAGCGACAATGAGCAGTTCTTC. This chain connects TRBV7-7 to TRBJ2-1; weak D call: TRBD2 (6 bases). CDR3 length: 14 residues. CDR1 is SSHAT, CDR2 FNYEAQ, per germline (reference sequence). The V gene lost 4 bases and the J gene lost 5 bases, with 12 bases spanning the gap.

This clone was picked up a small number of times. The rearrangement links TRBV7-9 to TRBJ1-1; 7 bases are a match to TRBD1. The CDR3 runs 12 residues. Trimming cost V 5 bases and J 6 bases; bases outside gene matches: 3. Per germline, CDR1 SEHNR and CDR2 FQNEAQ (reference sequence). This CDR3 reads CASSPGGSEAFF. Written as DNA, the CDR3 is TGTGCCAGCAGCCCAGGGGGATCTGAAGCTTTCTTT.

The rearrangement uses TRBV7-8 and TRBJ2-3; D perhaps matches TRBD2 (7 bases). This CDR3 contains 15 residues. V was clipped by 2 bases and J by 6 bases, with 15 bases between them. From germline, CDR1 is SGHVS and CDR2 FQNEAQ. CDR3 in amino acids: CASSLRGAHMDTQYF. DNA for the CDR3: TGTGCCAGCAGCTTACGGGGGGCCCACATGGATACGCAGTATTTT.